These T cell receptor beta chains were read from a single sample in a study of shared clonotypes between healthy human individuals. Repertoires were generated with immunoSEQ multiplex PCR, while TCRdb's copy carries only in-frame clones and drops some. The sample comprises 660,000 or so clones, about 95% of which are singletons, and 0.11% rests with the top ten. The specimen was naive CD8+ T cells sorted from blood. All receptors come from a woman in her twenties or thirties in good health. CDR3s include the opening cysteine and the closing phenylalanine or tryptophan. D genes are given only for firm matches. Only some rows state a clone size, as once, few, many or a class for expanded clones.

V: TRBV2
J: TRBJ1-2
length: 13
D: TRBD1
size: once
CDR3: CASSEGQGDGYTF
DNA: TGTGCCAGCAGTGAGGGACAGGGAGATGGCTACACCTTC

V: TRBV2
J: TRBJ1-2
length: 15
D: -
size: -
CDR3: CASSASGGEVYGYTF
DNA: TGTGCCAGCAGTGCCTCGGGAGGGGAGGTTTATGGCTACACCTTC

V: TRBV4-2
J: TRBJ1-1
length: 15
D: -
size: once
CDR3: CASSQVYGLGTEAFF
DNA: TGTGCCAGCAGCCAAGTATATGGGTTGGGCACTGAAGCTTTCTTT

V: TRBV29-1
J: TRBJ2-1
length: 14
D: TRBD2
size: -
CDR3: CSANGGGLDGEQFF
DNA: TGCAGCGCCAACGGCGGGGGACTTGATGGTGAGCAGTTCTTC

V: TRBV10-2
J: TRBJ1-2
length: 16
D: -
size: -
CDR3: CASSDRQKPRGYGYTF
DNA: TGCGCCAGCAGTGACAGACAGAAACCCCGCGGGTATGGCTACACCTTC

V: TRBV11-2
J: TRBJ1-1
length: 12
D: -
size: -
CDR3: CASSLGPSGAFF
DNA: TGTGCCAGCAGCTTAGGACCCAGTGGGGCTTTCTTT

V: TRBV27
J: TRBJ2-3
length: 17
D: -
size: -
CDR3: CASSLVSGHPSTDTQYF
DNA: TGTGCCAGCAGTTTAGTGTCGGGACACCCAAGCACAGATACGCAGTATTTT

V: TRBV19
J: TRBJ1-4
length: 15
D: TRBD1
size: -
CDR3: CASSTGGLTNEKLFF
DNA: TGTGCCAGTAGTACAGGGGGCTTAACTAATGAAAAACTGTTTTTT

V: TRBV7-9
J: TRBJ2-5
length: 13
D: -
size: -
CDR3: CASSYGQQEAQYF
DNA: TGTGCCAGCAGCTATGGACAACAAGAGGCCCAGTACTTC

V: TRBV6-5
J: TRBJ2-7
length: 11
D: TRBD2
size: -
CDR3: CASSLGGEQYF
DNA: TGTGCCAGCAGCCTCGGGGGGGAGCAGTACTTC

V: TRBV28
J: TRBJ2-7
length: 13
D: TRBD2
size: -
CDR3: CASRTGTSYEQYF
DNA: TGTGCCAGCAGGACCGGGACTAGCTACGAGCAGTACTTC

V: TRBV5-1
J: TRBJ1-3
length: 17
D: TRBD1
size: -
CDR3: CASTQGDSLFSGNTIYF
DNA: TGCGCCAGCACCCAGGGGGATTCGTTATTTTCTGGAAACACCATATATTTT

V: TRBV4-1
J: TRBJ2-3
length: 17
D: -
size: -
CDR3: CASSQGIPGVSTDTQYF
DNA: TGCGCCAGCAGCCAAGGAATTCCCGGGGTGAGCACAGATACGCAGTATTTT

V: TRBV7-3
J: TRBJ1-2
length: 16
D: -
size: -
CDR3: CASSLTGMGSDYGYTF
DNA: TGTGCCAGCAGCTTAACGGGGATGGGATCCGACTATGGCTACACCTTC

V: TRBV5-6
J: TRBJ2-1
length: 16
D: TRBD2
size: -
CDR3: CASSYDSGSAYNEQFF
DNA: TGTGCCAGCAGCTACGATAGCGGGAGTGCCTACAATGAGCAGTTCTTC

V: TRBV4-2
J: TRBJ1-2
length: 16
D: -
size: -
CDR3: CASSQDGGRGGYGYTF
DNA: TGTGCCAGCAGCCAAGACGGGGGCCGGGGGGGATATGGCTACACCTTC

V: TRBV13
J: TRBJ2-1
length: 15
D: -
size: -
CDR3: CASGARAHPGNEQFF
DNA: TGTGCCAGCGGAGCGCGGGCCCACCCGGGCAATGAGCAGTTCTTC

V: TRBV29-1
J: TRBJ1-2
length: 11
D: -
size: -
CDR3: CSVQGNYGYTF
DNA: TGCAGCGTCCAGGGTAACTATGGCTACACCTTC

V: TRBV27
J: TRBJ2-1
length: 16
D: TRBD2
size: -
CDR3: CATRRASGASYNEQFF
DNA: TGTGCCACAAGACGGGCTAGCGGGGCTTCCTACAATGAGCAGTTCTTC

V: TRBV28
J: TRBJ2-1
length: 15
D: TRBD2
size: -
CDR3: CASIATSGDPNEQFF
DNA: TGTGCCAGCATTGCGACTAGCGGAGACCCTAATGAGCAGTTCTTC

V: TRBV4-1
J: TRBJ2-2
length: 15
D: -
size: -
CDR3: CASSQDGGAGGELFF
DNA: TGCGCCAGCAGCCAAGATGGGGGAGCGGGCGGGGAGCTGTTTTTT

V: TRBV6-5
J: TRBJ2-7
length: 13
D: -
size: -
CDR3: CASSYGQNYEQYF
DNA: TGTGCCAGCAGTTATGGGCAGAACTACGAGCAGTACTTC

V: TRBV4-1
J: TRBJ2-7
length: 16
D: TRBD2
size: -
CDR3: CASSQDRRTSGYEQYF
DNA: TGCGCCAGCAGCCAAGATCGGCGGACTAGCGGCTACGAGCAGTACTTC

V: TRBV7-9
J: TRBJ1-2
length: 12
D: -
size: -
CDR3: CASSPIAHGYTF
DNA: TGTGCCAGCAGCCCGATAGCCCATGGCTACACCTTC

V: TRBV10-2
J: TRBJ2-5
length: 15
D: -
size: -
CDR3: CASSEITRGEETQYF
DNA: TGCGCCAGCAGTGAAATTACTAGGGGGGAAGAGACCCAGTACTTC

V: TRBV28
J: TRBJ2-7
length: 16
D: -
size: -
CDR3: CASSFIRETPFIEQYF
DNA: TGTGCCAGCAGTTTCATTCGGGAGACGCCTTTTATCGAGCAGTACTTC